This T cell receptor (beta chain) appears in the sequencing data of a study of T cell responses to AZD1222 COVID-19 vaccine. Points from the study as a whole: It should be noted that donors were predominantly white British and more often female, and clonal diversity was possibly underestimated. Spike-specific TCR breadth rose after two AZD1222 doses, and depth rose as well.

The method was immunoSEQ multiplex PCR; TCRdb's version includes in-frame clones alone and lacks a portion of them. The table includes about 110,000 clones, roughly 88% detected once. Between the trimmed V and J ends, which lost 6 bases and 2 bases, there was a span of 14 bases. This CDR3 is built from 16 residues. Germline assignment: CDR1 LNHDA and CDR2 SQIVND (reference sequence). Concerning this clone: As yet, its antigen is unknown.

The source is an adult in good health. The chain employs TRBV19 and TRBJ1-6; D is ambiguous. This specimen was peripheral blood, taken on day 0 of AZD1222 vaccination. The CDR3, as DNA: TGTGCCAGTAGCGATCGTCCCGGGACCTATAATTCACCCCTCCACTTT. Translating gives CASSDRPGTYNSPLHF.